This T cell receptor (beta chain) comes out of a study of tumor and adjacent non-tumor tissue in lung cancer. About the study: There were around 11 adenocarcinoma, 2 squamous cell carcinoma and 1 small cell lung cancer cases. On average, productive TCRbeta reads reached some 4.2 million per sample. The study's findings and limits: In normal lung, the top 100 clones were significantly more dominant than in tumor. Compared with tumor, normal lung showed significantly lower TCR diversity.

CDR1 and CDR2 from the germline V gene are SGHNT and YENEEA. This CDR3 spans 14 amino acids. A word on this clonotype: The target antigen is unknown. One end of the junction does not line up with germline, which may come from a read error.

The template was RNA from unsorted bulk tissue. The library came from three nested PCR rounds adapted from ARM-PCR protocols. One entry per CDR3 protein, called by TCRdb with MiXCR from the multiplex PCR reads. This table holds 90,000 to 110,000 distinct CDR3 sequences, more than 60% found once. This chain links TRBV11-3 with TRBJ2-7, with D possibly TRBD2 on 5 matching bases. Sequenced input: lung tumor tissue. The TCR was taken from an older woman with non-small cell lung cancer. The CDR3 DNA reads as TGTGCCAGCAGCTTAGCTACGGGAACATACGAGCAGTATTTC. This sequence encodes CASSLATGTYEQYF.